The T cell receptor (beta chain) under discussion was sequenced for a study of cytomegalovirus exposure and HLA in healthy donors. The germline CDR1 and CDR2 sequences are SNHLY and FYNNEI. The CDR3 spans 14 residues. V was trimmed by 1 base and J by 7 bases, leaving 10 bases between them. Data came from immunoSEQ multiplex PCR; TCRdb stores just in-frame clones and leaves some out. The table includes about 120,000 clones, 75% to 90% detected once. This clone was counted only a few times. Its target is unknown. Whole-study results and caveats: TCR clusters originating in the first cohort tended to co-occur in the roughly 120 validation repertoires, according to a later analysis.

This chain uses TRBV2 with TRBJ1-4, with D tentatively TRBD1 (5 bases). Sequenced material: PBMCs. This TCR came from a man between 18 and 35 years old in good health and CMV-seropositive. Here the CDR3 reads CASSEEQVFEKLFF. CDR3 nucleotides: TGTGCCAGCAGTGAAGAACAGGTCTTTGAAAAACTGTTTTTT.